This is a list of T cell receptor beta chains from one sample in a study of PD-1 blockade in mismatch repair-deficient tumors. Sequencing was performed with immunoSEQ multiplex PCR; in TCRdb, only in-frame clones are kept and a portion is missing. The sample lists about 130,000 clones, roughly 86% seen once, with about 11% in the top ten. Sequences were derived from peripheral blood, sampled just over 70 weeks after starting pembrolizumab. The receptors originated from an adult with mismatch repair-deficient cancer. Both conserved end residues are part of each CDR3. Rows may omit the clone size; those that give it use once, few, many or a size class.

j_call clone_size v_call cdr3_aa
TRBJ2-1 - TRBV27 CASSLGTGSYNEQFF
TRBJ2-3 - TRBV30 CAWSLGVAAGDTQYF
TRBJ2-1 - TRBV27 CASSRYSIFSYNEQFF
TRBJ2-1 - TRBV27 CASNSYNEQFF
TRBJ1-1 - TRBV7-3 CASSSRGGTTEAFF
TRBJ2-1 - TRBV11-1 CASSRGLAGEQFF
TRBJ1-1 - TRBV25-1 CASSEYTGGSEAFF
TRBJ2-7 - TRBV9 CASSPGTGLWYEQYF
TRBJ2-1 once TRBV13 CASSLVPSGRRDEQFF
TRBJ2-7 - TRBV5-6 CASSLELAGSREQYF
TRBJ2-5 - TRBV9 CASSVAEGVLETQYF
TRBJ2-7 - TRBV11-2 CASSLGQGTSYEQYF
TRBJ1-5 - TRBV4-1 CASSQALDRRPQHF
TRBJ2-5 - TRBV12-5 CASGNQGLGQETQYF
TRBJ2-7 - TRBV19 CASSRSWHPGDEQYF
TRBJ2-3 - TRBV10-2 CASSPNTDTQYF
TRBJ2-1 once TRBV6-4 CATEGGAGVFPDEQFF
TRBJ2-2 - TRBV7-8 CASSYRLSNTGELFF
TRBJ1-2 - TRBV6-1 CASRPRREDYGYTF
TRBJ2-7 - TRBV19 CASSTRTGNEQYF
TRBJ2-6 - TRBV19 CASRQTGDSGANVLTF
TRBJ1-2 - TRBV19 CASSWGQRGSVGYTF
TRBJ2-7 - TRBV5-1 CASSLTGGGEQYF
TRBJ2-1 once TRBV2 CASSEKRERDEQFF
TRBJ2-7 - TRBV5-6 CASSPSGRIGYEQYF
TRBJ2-2 - TRBV28 CASSLEGLGELFF
TRBJ2-1 - TRBV28 CASRPGTGTFYNEQFF
TRBJ1-1 - TRBV5-4 CASSLPSGGTEAFF
TRBJ1-1 - TRBV4-1 CASSQRRERAEAFF
TRBJ2-3 once TRBV6-5 CASSSSGDTQYF
TRBJ2-1 - TRBV4-3 CASSQDFVAGGSPYTNEQFF
TRBJ2-2 once TRBV21-1 CASSKCPPVQRTGELFF
TRBJ2-7 - TRBV6-1 CASSDNEQYF
TRBJ2-7 - TRBV2 CASRYREFGYEQYF
TRBJ2-7 few TRBV2 CASSELAGGLEQYF
TRBJ2-7 - TRBV6-1 CASSEGLSYEQYF
TRBJ2-7 - TRBV15 CATSRTSGSKYEQYF
TRBJ2-7 - TRBV4-3 CASSRDRGYEQYF
TRBJ2-2 - TRBV9 CASSVKGTNTGELFF
TRBJ2-7 - TRBV19 CASSIYSGVLYEQYF
TRBJ2-5 - TRBV9 CASSVSGLQETQYF
TRBJ2-7 - TRBV5-5 CASSLYESLAGEQYF
TRBJ2-7 few TRBV19 CASSSTVFYEQYF
TRBJ2-6 - TRBV29-1 CSVAGDSGANVLTF
TRBJ2-2 - TRBV9 CASSGTTSSGELFF
TRBJ2-3 once TRBV7-9 CASSARVDRVRRNTQYF
TRBJ2-6 many TRBV4-3 CASSQDGTSGANVLTF
TRBJ2-7 few TRBV10-1 CTTGEGAYEQYF
TRBJ2-2 - TRBV5-4 CASSLSWASGRQPTGELFF
TRBJ2-7 once TRBV5-1 CASSLAGGNTNEQYF
TRBJ1-1 - TRBV5-1 CASSPGTGGSTEAFF
TRBJ1-5 - TRBV19 CASSWKYLGDQPQHF
TRBJ2-7 - TRBV6-1 CASSEFRGDSYEQYF
TRBJ2-7 - TRBV7-6 CASSTLAGVGNEQYF
TRBJ2-3 - TRBV15 CATSRDLGLTDTQYF
TRBJ1-1 - TRBV11-2 CASSNTGENTEAFF
TRBJ2-3 once TRBV11-2 CASSSPPQREGRTDTQYF
TRBJ2-1 - TRBV29-1 CSVSGTSGRIAEQFF